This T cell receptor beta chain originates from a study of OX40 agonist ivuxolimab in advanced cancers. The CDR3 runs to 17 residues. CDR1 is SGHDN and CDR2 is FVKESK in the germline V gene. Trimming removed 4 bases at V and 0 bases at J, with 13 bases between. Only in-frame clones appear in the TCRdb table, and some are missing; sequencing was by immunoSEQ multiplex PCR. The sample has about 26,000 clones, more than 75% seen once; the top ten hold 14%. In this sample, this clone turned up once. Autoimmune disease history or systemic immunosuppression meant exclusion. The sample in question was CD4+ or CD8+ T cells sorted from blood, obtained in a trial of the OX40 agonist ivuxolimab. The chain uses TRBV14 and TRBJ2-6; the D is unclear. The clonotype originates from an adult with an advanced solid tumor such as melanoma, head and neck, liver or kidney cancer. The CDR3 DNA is TGTGCCAGCAGCCCTTTCCCGGACGGCTCTGGGGCCAACGTCCTGACTTTC. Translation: CASSPFPDGSGANVLTF. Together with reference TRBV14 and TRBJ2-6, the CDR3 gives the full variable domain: EAGVTQFPSHSVIEKGQTVTLRCDPISGHDNLYWYRRVMGKEIKFLLHFVKESKQDESGMPNNRFLAERTGGTYSTLKVQPAELEDSGVYFCASSPFPDGSGANVLTFGAGSRLTVL.